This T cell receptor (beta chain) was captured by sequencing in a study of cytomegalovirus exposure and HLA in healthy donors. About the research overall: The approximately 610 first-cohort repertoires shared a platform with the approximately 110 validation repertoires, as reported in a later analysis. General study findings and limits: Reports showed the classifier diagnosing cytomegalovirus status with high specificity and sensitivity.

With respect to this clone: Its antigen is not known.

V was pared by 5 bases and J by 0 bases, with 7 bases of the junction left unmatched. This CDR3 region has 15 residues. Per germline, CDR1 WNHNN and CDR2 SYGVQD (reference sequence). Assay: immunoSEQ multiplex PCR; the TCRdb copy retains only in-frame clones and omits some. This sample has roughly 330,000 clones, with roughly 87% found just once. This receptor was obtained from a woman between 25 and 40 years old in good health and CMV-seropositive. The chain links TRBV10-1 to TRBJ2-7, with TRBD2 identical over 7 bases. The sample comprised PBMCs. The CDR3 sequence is CASSPSGGSSYEQYF. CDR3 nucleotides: TGCGCCAGCAGTCCTTCGGGAGGAAGCTCCTACGAGCAGTACTTC.